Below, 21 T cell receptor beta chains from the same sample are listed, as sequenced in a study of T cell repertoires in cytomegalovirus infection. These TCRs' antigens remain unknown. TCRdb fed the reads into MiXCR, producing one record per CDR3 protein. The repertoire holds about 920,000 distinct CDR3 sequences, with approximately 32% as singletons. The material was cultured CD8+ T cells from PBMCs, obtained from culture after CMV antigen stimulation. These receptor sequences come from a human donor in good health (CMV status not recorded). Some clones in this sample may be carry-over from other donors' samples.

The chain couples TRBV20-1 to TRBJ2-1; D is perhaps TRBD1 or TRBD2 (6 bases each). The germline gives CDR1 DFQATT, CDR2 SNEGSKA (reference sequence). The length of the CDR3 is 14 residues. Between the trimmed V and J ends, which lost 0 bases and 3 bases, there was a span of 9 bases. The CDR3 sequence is CSAREGGIYNEQFF. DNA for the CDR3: TGCAGTGCTAGAGAAGGGGGGATCTACAATGAGCAGTTCTTC.

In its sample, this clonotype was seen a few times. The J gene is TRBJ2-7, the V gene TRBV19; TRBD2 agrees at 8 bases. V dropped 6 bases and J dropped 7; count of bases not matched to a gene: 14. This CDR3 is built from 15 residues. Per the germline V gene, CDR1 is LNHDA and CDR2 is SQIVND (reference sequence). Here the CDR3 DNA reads TGTGCCAGTAGGACGGATCTCGCGGGGGGACGAGAGCAGTACTTC. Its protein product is CASRTDLAGGREQYF. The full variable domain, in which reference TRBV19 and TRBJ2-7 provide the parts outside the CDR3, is DGGITQSPKYLFRKEGQNVTLSCEQNLNHDAMYWYRQDPGQGLRLIYYSQIVNDFQKGDIAEGYSVSREKKESFPLTVTSAQKNPTAFYLCASRTDLAGGREQYFGPGTRLTVT.

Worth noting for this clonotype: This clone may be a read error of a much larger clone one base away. In DNA, the CDR3 is TGTGCCAGCAGCTACCCAGGGTTCGTCGCGAACACCGGGGAGCTGTTTTTT. Translating gives CASSYPGFVANTGELFF. The chain carries TRBV7-4 and TRBJ2-2; possibly TRBD1 for D (5 bases). Germline CDR1 SGHVT, CDR2 SQSDAQ. This CDR3 is 17 amino acids long. Trimming cost V 4 bases and J 0 bases, with 15 bases left between them.

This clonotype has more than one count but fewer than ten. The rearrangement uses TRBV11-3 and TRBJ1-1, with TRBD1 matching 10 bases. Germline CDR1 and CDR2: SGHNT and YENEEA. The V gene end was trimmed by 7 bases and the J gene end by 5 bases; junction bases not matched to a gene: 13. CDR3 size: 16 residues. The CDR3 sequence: CASIQTRQGAATEAFF. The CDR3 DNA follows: TGTGCCAGCATCCAAACCCGACAGGGGGCAGCGACTGAAGCTTTCTTT.

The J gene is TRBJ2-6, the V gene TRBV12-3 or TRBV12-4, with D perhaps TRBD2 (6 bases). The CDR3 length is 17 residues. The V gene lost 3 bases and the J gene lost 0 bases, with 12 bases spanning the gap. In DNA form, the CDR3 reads TGTGCCAGCAGTTTGGTCAGGGACTTCTCTGGGGCCAACGTCCTGACTTTC. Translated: CASSLVRDFSGANVLTF.

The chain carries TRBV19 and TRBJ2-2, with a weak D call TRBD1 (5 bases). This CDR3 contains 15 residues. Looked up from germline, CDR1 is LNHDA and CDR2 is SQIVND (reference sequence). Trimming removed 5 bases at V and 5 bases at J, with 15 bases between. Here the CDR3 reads CASSSWGGPTGELFF. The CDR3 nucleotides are TGTGCCAGTAGTTCCTGGGGCGGCCCTACCGGGGAGCTGTTTTTT.

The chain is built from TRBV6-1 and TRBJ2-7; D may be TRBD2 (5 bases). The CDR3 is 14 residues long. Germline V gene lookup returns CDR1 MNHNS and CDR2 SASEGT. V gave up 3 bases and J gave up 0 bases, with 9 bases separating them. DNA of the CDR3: TGTGCCAGCAGTGAGGAGCGGTTCTCCTACGAGCAGTACTTC. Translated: CASSEERFSYEQYF.

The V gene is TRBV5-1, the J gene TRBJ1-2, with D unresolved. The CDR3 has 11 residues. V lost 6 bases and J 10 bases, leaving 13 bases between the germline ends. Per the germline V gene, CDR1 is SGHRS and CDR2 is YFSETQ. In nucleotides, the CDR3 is TGCGCCAGCACCGGCGGGTACGACTACACCTTC. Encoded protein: CASTGGYDYTF.

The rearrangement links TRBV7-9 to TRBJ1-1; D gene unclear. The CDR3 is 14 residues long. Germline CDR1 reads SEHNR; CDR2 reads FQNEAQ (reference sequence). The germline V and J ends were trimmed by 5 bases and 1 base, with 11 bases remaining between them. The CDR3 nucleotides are TGTGCCAGCAGCGAGGATATAGCGAACACTGAAGCTTTCTTT. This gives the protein CASSEDIANTEAFF.

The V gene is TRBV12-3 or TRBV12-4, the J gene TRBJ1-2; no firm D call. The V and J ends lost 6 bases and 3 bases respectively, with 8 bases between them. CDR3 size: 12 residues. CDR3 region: CASRSGYYGYTF. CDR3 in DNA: TGTGCCAGCAGGTCCGGGTACTATGGCTACACCTTC.

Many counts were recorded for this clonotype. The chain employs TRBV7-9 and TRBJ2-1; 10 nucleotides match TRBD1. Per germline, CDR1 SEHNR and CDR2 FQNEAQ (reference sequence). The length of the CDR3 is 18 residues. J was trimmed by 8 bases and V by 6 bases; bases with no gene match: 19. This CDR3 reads CASRPFSTGTGARHEQFF. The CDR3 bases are TGTGCCAGCAGACCCTTCTCGACCGGGACAGGGGCCCGACATGAGCAGTTCTTC.

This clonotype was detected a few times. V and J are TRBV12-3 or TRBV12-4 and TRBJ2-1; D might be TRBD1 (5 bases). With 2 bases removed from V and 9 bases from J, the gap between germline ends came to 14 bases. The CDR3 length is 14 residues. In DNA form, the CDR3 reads TGTGCCAGCAGTTTATTAAATAGGGGATCTGAGCAGTTCTTC. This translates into CASSLLNRGSEQFF.

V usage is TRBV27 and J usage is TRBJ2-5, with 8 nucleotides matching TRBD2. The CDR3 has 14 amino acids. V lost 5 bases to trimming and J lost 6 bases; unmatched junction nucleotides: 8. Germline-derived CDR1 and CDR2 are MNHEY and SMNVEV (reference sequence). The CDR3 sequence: CASSDTGGRQTQYF. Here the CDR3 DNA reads TGTGCCAGCAGTGACACGGGGGGGCGGCAGACCCAGTACTTC.

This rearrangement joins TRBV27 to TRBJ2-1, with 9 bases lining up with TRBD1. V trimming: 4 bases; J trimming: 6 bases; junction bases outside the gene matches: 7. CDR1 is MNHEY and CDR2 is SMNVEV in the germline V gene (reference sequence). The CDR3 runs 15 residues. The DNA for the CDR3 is TGTGCCAGCAGTTCGCGGACAGGGGCGGGCAATGAGCAGTTCTTC. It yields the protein CASSSRTGAGNEQFF.

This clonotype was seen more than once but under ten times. The CDR3 loop reads CSAGPYEGGNTIYF. DNA for the CDR3: TGCAGTGCTGGACCTTATGAGGGAGGAAACACCATATATTTT. The chain has TRBV20-1 and TRBJ1-3, with D hard to call. The V end lost 5 bases, the J end lost 4 bases, and 15 bases lay between the germline ends. Per germline, CDR1 DFQATT and CDR2 SNEGSKA (reference sequence). The length of the CDR3 is 14 residues.

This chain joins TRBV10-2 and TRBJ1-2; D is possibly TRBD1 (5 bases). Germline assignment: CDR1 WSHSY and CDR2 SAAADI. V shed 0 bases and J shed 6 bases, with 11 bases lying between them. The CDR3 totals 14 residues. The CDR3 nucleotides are TGCGCCAGCAGTGAGTCTGGGGGGAACGATGGCTACACCTTC. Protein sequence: CASSESGGNDGYTF.

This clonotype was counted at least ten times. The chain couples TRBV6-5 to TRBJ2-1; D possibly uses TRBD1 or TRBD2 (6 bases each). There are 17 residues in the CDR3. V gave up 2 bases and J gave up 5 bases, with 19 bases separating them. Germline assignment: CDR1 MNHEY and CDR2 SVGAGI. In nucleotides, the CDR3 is TGTGCCAGCAGTTACCAGAGTCCTCGGGGGCCTAACAATGAGCAGTTCTTC. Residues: CASSYQSPRGPNNEQFF.

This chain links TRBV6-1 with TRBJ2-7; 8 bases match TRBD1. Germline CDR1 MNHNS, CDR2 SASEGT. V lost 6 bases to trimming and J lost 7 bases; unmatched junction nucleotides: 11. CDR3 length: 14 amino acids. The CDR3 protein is CASRMETGVGEQYV. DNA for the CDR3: TGTGCCAGCAGGATGGAGACAGGGGTCGGAGAGCAGTACGTC.

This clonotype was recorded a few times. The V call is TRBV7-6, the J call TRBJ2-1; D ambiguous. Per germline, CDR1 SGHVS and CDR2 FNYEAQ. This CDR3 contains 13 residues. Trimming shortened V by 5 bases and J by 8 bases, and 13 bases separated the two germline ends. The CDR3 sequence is CASSNGPMDEQFF. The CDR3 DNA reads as TGTGCCAGCAGCAACGGGCCTATGGATGAGCAGTTCTTC. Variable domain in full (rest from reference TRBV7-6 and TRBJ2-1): GAGVSQSPRYKVTKRGQDVALRCDPISGHVSLYWYRQALGQGPEFLTYFNYEAQQDKSGLPNDRFSAERPEGSISTLTIQRTEQRDSAMYRCASSNGPMDEQFFGPGTRLTVL.

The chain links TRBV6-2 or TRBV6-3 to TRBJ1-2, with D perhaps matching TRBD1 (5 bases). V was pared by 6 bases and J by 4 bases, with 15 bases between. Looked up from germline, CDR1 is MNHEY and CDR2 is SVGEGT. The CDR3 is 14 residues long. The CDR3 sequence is CASSPDRGSYGYTF. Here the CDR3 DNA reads TGTGCCAGCAGCCCCGATAGGGGTTCCTATGGCTACACCTTC.

CDR3 in amino acids: CATSSHRQGRAYEQYF. CDR3 nucleotide sequence: TGTGCCACCAGCTCCCATAGACAGGGGCGAGCCTACGAGCAGTACTTC. This chain uses TRBV15 with TRBJ2-7, with 8 positions matching TRBD1. CDR1 LNHNV and CDR2 YYDKDF come from the germline V gene (reference sequence). The J segment lost 2 bases and the V segment lost 5 bases, leaving 11 bases of the junction unmatched. This CDR3 region has 16 residues.